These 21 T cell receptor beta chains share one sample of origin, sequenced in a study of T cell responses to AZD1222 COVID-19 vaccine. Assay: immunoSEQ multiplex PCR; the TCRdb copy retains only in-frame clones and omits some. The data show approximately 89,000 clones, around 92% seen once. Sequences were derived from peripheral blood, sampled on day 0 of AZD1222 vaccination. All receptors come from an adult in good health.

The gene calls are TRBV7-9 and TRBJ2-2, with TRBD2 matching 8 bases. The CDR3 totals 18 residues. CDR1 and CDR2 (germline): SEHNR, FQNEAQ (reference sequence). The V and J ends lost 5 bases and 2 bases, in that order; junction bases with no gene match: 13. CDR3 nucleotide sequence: TGTGCCAGCAGCCCATTCCCGGGACTAGTCCCCAACACCGGGGAGCTGTTTTTT. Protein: CASSPFPGLVPNTGELFF.

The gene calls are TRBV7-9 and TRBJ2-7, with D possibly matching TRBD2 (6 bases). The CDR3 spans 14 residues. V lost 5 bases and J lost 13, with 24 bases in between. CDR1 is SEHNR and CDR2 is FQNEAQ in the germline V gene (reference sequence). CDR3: CASSPSLEGSQAYF. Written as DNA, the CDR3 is TGTGCCAGCAGCCCCAGCCTGGAGGGCTCCCAAGCCTACTTC.

DNA for the CDR3: TGCGCCAGCAGCCGAGACTTTCGCACAGATACGCAGTATTTT. Protein product: CASSRDFRTDTQYF. V is TRBV4-3 and J is TRBJ2-3; D is undetermined. Germline CDR1 reads LGHNA; CDR2 reads YSLEER. Trimming shortened V by 4 bases and J by 1 base, and 9 bases separated the two germline ends. The CDR3 sequence is 14 residues long.

Written as DNA, the CDR3 is TGTGCCAGCGACGACAATGAGCAGTTCTTC. Encoded protein: CASDDNEQFF. The chain uses TRBV2 and TRBJ2-1; D gene uncertain. Trimming took off 8 bases at V and 5 bases at J, with 4 bases between the two ends. The germline V gene encodes CDR1 SNHLY and CDR2 FYNNEI. This CDR3 contains 10 residues.

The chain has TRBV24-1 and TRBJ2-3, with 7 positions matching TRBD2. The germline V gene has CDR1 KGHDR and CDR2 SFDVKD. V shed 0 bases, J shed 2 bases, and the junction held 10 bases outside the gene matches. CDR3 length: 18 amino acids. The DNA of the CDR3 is TGTGCCACCAGTGATTTGCAGACGGCTAGCGGAAACACAGATACGCAGTATTTT. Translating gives CATSDLQTASGNTDTQYF.

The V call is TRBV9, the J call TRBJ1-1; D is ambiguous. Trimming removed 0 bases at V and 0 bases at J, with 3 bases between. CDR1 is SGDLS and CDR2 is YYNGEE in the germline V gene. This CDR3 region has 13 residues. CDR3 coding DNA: TGTGCCAGCAGCGTAGCCGTGAACACTGAAGCTTTCTTT. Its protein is CASSVAVNTEAFF. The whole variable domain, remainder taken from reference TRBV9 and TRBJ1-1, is DSGVTQTPKHLITATGQRVTLRCSPRSGDLSVYWYQQSLDQGLQFLIQYYNGEERAKGNILERFSAQQFPDLHSELNLSSLELGDSALYFCASSVAVNTEAFFGQGTRLTVV.

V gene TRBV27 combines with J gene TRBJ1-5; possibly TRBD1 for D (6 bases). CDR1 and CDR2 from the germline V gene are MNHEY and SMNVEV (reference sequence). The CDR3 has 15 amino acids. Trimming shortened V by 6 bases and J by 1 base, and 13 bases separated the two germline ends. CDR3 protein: CASSREGVSNQPQHF. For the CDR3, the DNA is TGTGCCAGCAGCCGAGAGGGGGTGAGCAATCAGCCCCAGCATTTT.

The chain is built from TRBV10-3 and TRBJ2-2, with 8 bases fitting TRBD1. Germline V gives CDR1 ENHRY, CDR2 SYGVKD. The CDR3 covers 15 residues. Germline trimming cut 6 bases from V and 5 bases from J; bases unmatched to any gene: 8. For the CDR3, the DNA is TGTGCCATCAGGGGGGGACAGGAGGGGACCGGGGAGCTGTTTTTT. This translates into CAIRGGQEGTGELFF.

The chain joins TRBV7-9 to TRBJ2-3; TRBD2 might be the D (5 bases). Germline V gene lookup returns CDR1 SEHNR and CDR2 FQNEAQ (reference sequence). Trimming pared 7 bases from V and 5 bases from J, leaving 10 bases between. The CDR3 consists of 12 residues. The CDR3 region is CASTPAGDTQYF. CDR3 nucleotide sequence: TGTGCCAGCACCCCGGCGGGAGATACGCAGTATTTT.

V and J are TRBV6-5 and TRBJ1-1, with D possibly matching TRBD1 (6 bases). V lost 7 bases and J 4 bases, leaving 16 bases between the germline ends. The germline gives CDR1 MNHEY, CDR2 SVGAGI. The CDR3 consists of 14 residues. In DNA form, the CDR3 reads TGTGCCAGCAAGGGGGGGGGAGAAAGCACTGAAGCTTTCTTT. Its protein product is CASKGGGESTEAFF.

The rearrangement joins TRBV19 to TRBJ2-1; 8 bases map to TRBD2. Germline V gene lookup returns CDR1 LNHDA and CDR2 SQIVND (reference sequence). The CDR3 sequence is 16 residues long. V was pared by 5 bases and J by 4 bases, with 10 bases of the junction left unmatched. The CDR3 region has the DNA TGTGCCAGTAGTGCGTCCTCTAGCGGGCCTTACAATGAGCAGTTCTTC. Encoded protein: CASSASSSGPYNEQFF.

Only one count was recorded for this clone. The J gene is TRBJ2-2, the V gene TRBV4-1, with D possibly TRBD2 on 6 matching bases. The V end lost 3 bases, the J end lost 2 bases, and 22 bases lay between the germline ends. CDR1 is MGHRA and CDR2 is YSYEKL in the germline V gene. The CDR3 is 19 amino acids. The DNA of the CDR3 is TGCGCCAGCAGCCATCCAAGCGCCGGCGCGGGACCTAACACCGGGGAGCTGTTTTTT. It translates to CASSHPSAGAGPNTGELFF.

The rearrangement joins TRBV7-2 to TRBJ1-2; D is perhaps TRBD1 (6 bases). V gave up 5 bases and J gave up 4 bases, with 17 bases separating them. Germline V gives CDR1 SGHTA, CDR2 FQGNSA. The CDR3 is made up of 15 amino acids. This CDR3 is CASSPHAGGGYGYTF. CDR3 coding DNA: TGTGCCAGCAGCCCCCATGCGGGGGGCGGCTATGGCTACACCTTC. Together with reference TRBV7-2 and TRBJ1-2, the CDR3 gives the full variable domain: GAGVSQSPSNKVTEKGKDVELRCDPISGHTALYWYRQSLGQGLEFLIYFQGNSAPDKSGLPSDRFSAERTGGSVSTLTIQRTQQEDSAVYLCASSPHAGGGYGYTFGSGTRLTVV.

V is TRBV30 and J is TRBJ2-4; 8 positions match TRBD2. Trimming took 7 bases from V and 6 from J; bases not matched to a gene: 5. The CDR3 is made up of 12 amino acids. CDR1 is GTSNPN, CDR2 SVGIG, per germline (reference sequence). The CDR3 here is CASPAGGNIQYF. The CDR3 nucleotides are TGTGCCTCCCCGGCGGGGGGAAACATTCAGTACTTC.

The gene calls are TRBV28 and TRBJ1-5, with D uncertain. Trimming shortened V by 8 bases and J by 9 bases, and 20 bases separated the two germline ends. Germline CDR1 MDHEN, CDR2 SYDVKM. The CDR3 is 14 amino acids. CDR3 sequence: CASPSRTAGPPQHF. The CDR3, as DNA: TGTGCCAGCCCCTCCAGGACCGCGGGTCCGCCCCAGCATTTT.

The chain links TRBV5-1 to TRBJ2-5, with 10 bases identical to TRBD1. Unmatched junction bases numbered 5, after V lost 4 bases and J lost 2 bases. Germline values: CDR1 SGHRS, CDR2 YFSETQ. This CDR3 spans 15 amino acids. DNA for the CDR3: TGCGCCAGCAGCATGACAGGGGGCTGGCAAGAGACCCAGTACTTC. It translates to CASSMTGGWQETQYF. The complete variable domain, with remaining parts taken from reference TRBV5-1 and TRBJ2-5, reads KAGVTQTPRYLIKTRGQQVTLSCSPISGHRSVSWYQQTPGQGLQFLFEYFSETQRNKGNFPGRFSGRQFSNSRSEMNVSTLELGDSALYLCASSMTGGWQETQYFGPGTRLLVL.

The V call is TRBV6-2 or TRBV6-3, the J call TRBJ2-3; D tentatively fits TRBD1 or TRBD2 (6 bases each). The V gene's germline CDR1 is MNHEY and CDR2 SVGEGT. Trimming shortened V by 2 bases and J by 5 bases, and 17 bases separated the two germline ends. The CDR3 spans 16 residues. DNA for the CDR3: TGTGCCAGCAGTTACAACTTCGGGGGCGGAATAGATACGCAGTATTTT. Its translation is CASSYNFGGGIDTQYF.

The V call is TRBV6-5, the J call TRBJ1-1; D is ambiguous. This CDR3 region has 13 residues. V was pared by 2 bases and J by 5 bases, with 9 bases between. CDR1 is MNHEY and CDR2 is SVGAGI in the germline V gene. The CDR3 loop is CASSYEGGTEAFF. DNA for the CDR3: TGTGCCAGCAGTTACGAGGGCGGAACTGAAGCTTTCTTT.

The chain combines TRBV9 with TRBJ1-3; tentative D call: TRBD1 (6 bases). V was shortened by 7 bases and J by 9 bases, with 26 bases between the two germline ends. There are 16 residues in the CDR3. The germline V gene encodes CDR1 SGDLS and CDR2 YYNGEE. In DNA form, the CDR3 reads TGTGCCAGCGGGGATCAGACAGGCGCCCTGGCTGGCACCATATATTTT. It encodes CASGDQTGALAGTIYF.

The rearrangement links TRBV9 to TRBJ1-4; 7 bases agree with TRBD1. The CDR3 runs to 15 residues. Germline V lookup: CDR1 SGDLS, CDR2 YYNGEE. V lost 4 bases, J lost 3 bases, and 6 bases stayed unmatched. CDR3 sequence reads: CASSLRQGSNEKLFF. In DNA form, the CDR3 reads TGTGCCAGCAGCCTACGACAGGGTTCTAATGAAAAACTGTTTTTT.

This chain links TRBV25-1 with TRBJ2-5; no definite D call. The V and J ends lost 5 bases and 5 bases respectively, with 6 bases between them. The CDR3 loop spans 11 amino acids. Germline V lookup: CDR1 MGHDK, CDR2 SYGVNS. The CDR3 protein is CASSFGETQYF. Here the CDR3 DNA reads TGTGCCAGCAGTTTCGGGGAGACCCAGTACTTC.